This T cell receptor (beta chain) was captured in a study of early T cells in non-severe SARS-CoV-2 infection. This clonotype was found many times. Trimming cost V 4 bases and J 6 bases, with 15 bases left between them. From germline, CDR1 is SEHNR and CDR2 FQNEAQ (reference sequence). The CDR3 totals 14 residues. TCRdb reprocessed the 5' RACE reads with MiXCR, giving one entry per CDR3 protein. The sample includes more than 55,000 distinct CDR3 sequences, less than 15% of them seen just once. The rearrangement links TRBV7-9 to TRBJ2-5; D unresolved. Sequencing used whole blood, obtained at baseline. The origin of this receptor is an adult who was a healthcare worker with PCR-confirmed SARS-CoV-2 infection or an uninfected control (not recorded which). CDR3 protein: CASSSGPGEKTQYF. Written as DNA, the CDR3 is TGTGCCAGCAGCTCTGGGCCTGGAGAAAAGACCCAGTACTTC.